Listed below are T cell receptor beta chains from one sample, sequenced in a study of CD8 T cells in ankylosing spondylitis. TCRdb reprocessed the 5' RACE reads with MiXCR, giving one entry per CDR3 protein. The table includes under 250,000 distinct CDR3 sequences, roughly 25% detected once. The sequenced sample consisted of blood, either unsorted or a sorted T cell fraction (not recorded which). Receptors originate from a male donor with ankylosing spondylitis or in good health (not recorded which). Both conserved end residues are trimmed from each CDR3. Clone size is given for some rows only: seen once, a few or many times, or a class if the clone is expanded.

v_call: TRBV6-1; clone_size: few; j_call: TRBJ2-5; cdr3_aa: ASWEWLGGETQY
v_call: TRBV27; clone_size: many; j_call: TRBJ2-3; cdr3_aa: ASSDLGTSTDTQY
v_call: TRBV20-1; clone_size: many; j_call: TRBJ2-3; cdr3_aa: SARDLAGGVADTQY
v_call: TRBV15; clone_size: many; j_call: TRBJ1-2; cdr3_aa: ATSRDLGRGLYGYT
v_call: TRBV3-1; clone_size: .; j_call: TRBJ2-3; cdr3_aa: ASSQETDTQY
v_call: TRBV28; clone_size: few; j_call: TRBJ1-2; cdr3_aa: ASSLGGLAGGYT
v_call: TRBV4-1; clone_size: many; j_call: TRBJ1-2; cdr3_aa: ASSPSPGDGYT
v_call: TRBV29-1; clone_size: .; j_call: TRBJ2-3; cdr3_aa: SVEDPGEGY
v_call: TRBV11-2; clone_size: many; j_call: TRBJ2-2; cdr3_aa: ASSRGQGPNTGELF
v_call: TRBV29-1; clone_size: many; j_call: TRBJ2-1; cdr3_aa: SVEGLYNEQF
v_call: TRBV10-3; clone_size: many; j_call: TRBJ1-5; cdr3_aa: AISPRDQPQH
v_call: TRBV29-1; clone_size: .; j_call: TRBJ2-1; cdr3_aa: SVSRDSYNEQF
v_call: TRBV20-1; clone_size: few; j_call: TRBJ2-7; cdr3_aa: SASHLGIEQY
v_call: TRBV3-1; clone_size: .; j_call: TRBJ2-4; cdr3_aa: ASSRGDKNIQY
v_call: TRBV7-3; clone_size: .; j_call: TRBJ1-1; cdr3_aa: ASSLGPQGGLGTEAF
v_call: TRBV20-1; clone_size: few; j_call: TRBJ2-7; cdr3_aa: SGRGAVSYEQY
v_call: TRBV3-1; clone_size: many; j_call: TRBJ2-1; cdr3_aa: ASSQASGRGVDEQF
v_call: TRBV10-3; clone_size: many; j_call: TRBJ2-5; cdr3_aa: AVAAGRETQY
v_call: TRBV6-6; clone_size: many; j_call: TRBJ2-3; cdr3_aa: ASSQRGQGQY
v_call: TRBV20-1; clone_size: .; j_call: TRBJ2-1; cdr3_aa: SASGTSGRVEQF
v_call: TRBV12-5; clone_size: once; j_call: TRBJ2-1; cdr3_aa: ASGLVQGLYNEQF
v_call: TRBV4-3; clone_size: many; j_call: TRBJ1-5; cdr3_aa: ASSRRWGDVDSDQPQH
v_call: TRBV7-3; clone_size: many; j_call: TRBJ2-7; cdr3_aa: ASSWGGGYEQY
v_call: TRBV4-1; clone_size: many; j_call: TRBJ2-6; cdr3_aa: ASRDTGTTGANVLT
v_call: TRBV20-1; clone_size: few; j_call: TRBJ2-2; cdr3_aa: SAYRGAGGELF
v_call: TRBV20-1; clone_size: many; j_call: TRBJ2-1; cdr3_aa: SASPSAAEQF
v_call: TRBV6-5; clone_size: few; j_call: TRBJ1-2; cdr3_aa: ASSYYREGYGYT
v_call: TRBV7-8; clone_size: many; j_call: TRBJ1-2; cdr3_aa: ASSLAPPDNGYT
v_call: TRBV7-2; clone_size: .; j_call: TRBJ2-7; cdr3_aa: ASSWTASYEQY
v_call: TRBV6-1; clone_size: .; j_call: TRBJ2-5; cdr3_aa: ASSVRENRQETQY
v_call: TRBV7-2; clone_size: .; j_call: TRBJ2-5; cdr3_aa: ASSTTGVQETQY
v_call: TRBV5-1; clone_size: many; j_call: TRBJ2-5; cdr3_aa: ASSLNGRQETQY
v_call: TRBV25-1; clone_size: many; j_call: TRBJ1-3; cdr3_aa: ASSEPGRSSGNTIY